These 28 T cell receptor beta chains came from one sample sequenced in a study of early T cells in non-severe SARS-CoV-2 infection. TCRdb re-analysed the 5' RACE reads in MiXCR, keeping a single row per CDR3 protein. Here the sample spans tens of thousands of distinct CDR3 sequences, around 5.6% being singletons. The sequenced sample was whole blood. These receptors all stem from an adult who was a healthcare worker with PCR-confirmed SARS-CoV-2 infection or an uninfected control (not recorded which).

This clonotype was counted many times. The chain employs TRBV19 and TRBJ2-1, with 10 bases identical to TRBD2. J was trimmed by 7 bases and V by 7 bases; bases with no gene match: 13. This CDR3 spans 16 amino acids. Germline V gene lookup returns CDR1 LNHDA and CDR2 SQIVND (reference sequence). The CDR3 protein is CASKKAGGLGRNEQFF. As DNA, the CDR3 is TGTGCCAGTAAGAAAGCGGGAGGGTTGGGTAGAAATGAGCAGTTCTTC.

This clonotype was counted ten times or more. V is TRBV27 and J is TRBJ1-2, with D hard to call. The V gene's germline CDR1 is MNHEY and CDR2 SMNVEV (reference sequence). There are 15 residues in the CDR3. V was shortened by 3 bases and J by 8 bases, with 19 bases between the two germline ends. The CDR3 reads CASSFTSAGLGGYTF. For the CDR3, the DNA is TGTGCCAGCAGTTTTACATCTGCTGGGCTGGGAGGCTACACCTTC.

This clonotype was detected ten times or more. The chain carries TRBV12-3 or TRBV12-4 and TRBJ2-1; TRBD1 or TRBD2 may be the D gene (5 bases each). The CDR3 is 16 residues long. V was cut by 5 bases and J by 9 bases, with 23 bases left in between. The CDR3 reads CASSKGGALTGGEQFF. The CDR3 DNA reads as TGTGCCAGCAGTAAAGGAGGTGCCCTTACAGGTGGTGAGCAGTTCTTC.

This clonotype has ten or more counts. V and J are TRBV12-3 or TRBV12-4 and TRBJ2-7; D is possibly TRBD2 (5 bases). V dropped 3 bases and J dropped 4 bases, with 16 bases sitting between them. CDR3 length: 15 residues. The CDR3 is CASSFHRGMRYEQYF. DNA of the CDR3: TGTGCCAGCAGTTTCCACCGAGGGATGAGATACGAGCAGTACTTC.

The genes are TRBV30 and TRBJ2-2, with a weak D call TRBD2 (7 bases). Germline values: CDR1 GTSNPN, CDR2 SVGIG (reference sequence). CDR3 length equals 14 residues. Trimming pared 2 bases from V and 5 bases from J, leaving 12 bases between. The CDR3 protein is CAWSRGARTGELFF. The CDR3 DNA reads as TGTGCCTGGAGTCGGGGGGCAAGAACCGGGGAGCTGTTTTTT.

This chain joins TRBV11-1 and TRBJ2-1, with 8 bases that match TRBD2. The CDR3 loop spans 16 amino acids. The junction had 10 bases not matched to a gene; V was cut back by 5 bases and J by 4 bases. Germline V CDR1 and CDR2: SGHAT, FQDESV (reference sequence). The CDR3 spells CASSGGSGGPYNEQFF. Written as DNA, the CDR3 is TGTGCCAGCAGCGGAGGGAGCGGGGGCCCTTACAATGAGCAGTTCTTC.

This clonotype was recorded at least ten times. The rearrangement uses TRBV20-1 and TRBJ2-2; D call uncertain. The germline V and J ends were trimmed by 5 bases and 3 bases, with 13 bases remaining between them. The germline V gene has CDR1 DFQATT and CDR2 SNEGSKA (reference sequence). This CDR3 is built from 14 residues. CDR3 bases: TGCAGTGCTCCCCACCCCCAGGACACCGGGGAGCTGTTTTTT. It is translated as CSAPHPQDTGELFF.

This clonotype was detected ten times or more. This chain joins TRBV18 and TRBJ1-2; D gene uncertain. The CDR3 has 14 residues. Germline V gene lookup returns CDR1 KGHSH and CDR2 LQKENI. Deletions cut 6 bases from V and 3 bases from J, with 14 bases between. CDR3 residues: CASSSGGDHYGYTF. As DNA, the CDR3 is TGTGCCAGCTCCTCAGGCGGAGACCACTATGGCTACACCTTC.

This clonotype showed up many times. The chain is built from TRBV12-3 or TRBV12-4 and TRBJ2-7; tentatively, D is TRBD1 or TRBD2 (6 bases each). The germline V and J ends were trimmed by 8 bases and 5 bases, with 19 bases remaining between them. The CDR3 has 14 residues. The CDR3 here is CASHPGAGRNEQYF. The CDR3 DNA reads as TGTGCCAGCCACCCGGGGGCGGGAAGAAACGAGCAGTACTTC.

This clonotype was seen at least ten times. The chain combines TRBV6-2 or TRBV6-3 with TRBJ2-7; D gene uncertain. V was shortened by 4 bases and J by 0 bases, with 10 bases between the two germline ends. Per the germline V gene, CDR1 is MNHEY and CDR2 is SVGEGT. This CDR3 spans 14 amino acids. CDR3 in DNA: TGTGCCAGCAGTTTTGAGATGAGCTCCTACGAGCAGTACTTC. Translated: CASSFEMSSYEQYF.

This clonotype came up many times. The rearrangement uses TRBV12-3 or TRBV12-4 and TRBJ1-6, with 9 nucleotides matching TRBD1. The CDR3 covers 14 residues. V gave up 5 bases and J gave up 10 bases; unmatched junction bases: 6. The CDR3 DNA sequence: TGTGCCAGCAGTAAGGGACAGGGAAGGTCACCCCTCCACTTT. It encodes CASSKGQGRSPLHF.

This clonotype was found many times. The chain carries TRBV7-2 and TRBJ2-1; 8 nucleotides line up with TRBD1. The length of the CDR3 is 13 residues. Germline V gene lookup returns CDR1 SGHTA and CDR2 FQGNSA. With V trimmed by 3 bases and J by 9 bases, 4 bases remained unmatched. Here the CDR3 reads CASSFRTGTEQFF. The DNA of the CDR3 is TGTGCCAGCAGCTTCCGGACAGGGACTGAGCAGTTCTTC. Variable domain in full (rest from reference TRBV7-2 and TRBJ2-1): GAGVSQSPSNKVTEKGKDVELRCDPISGHTALYWYRQSLGQGLEFLIYFQGNSAPDKSGLPSDRFSAERTGGSVSTLTIQRTQQEDSAVYLCASSFRTGTEQFFGPGTRLTVL.

This chain uses TRBV3-1 with TRBJ2-3; D remains ambiguous. The CDR3 has 13 residues. CDR1 LGHDT and CDR2 YNNKEL come from the germline V gene (reference sequence). V was cut by 1 base and J by 5 bases, with 7 bases left in between. The CDR3 nucleotides are TGTGCCAGCAGCCAAGCGGAGAAAGATACGCAGTATTTT. Its translation is CASSQAEKDTQYF.

This clonotype came up many times. The chain joins TRBV20-1 to TRBJ1-1; 7 positions agree with TRBD1. The germline V gene has CDR1 DFQATT and CDR2 SNEGSKA (reference sequence). CDR3 length: 15 amino acids. Trimming took 0 bases from V and 3 from J; bases not matched to a gene: 7. The CDR3 bases are TGCAGTGCTAGAGAGGTGGGAGGGGGCCACACTGAAGCTTTCTTT. Translating it yields CSAREVGGGHTEAFF.

This clonotype was observed a handful of times. This chain uses TRBV27 with TRBJ1-5; D is perhaps TRBD1 (6 bases). The CDR3 is made up of 15 amino acids. From germline, CDR1 is MNHEY and CDR2 SMNVEV (reference sequence). The V gene lost 2 bases and the J gene lost 1 base, with 9 bases spanning the gap. As DNA, the CDR3 is TGTGCCAGCAGTTTAGCTACAGGGAGCAATCAGCCCCAGCATTTT. It yields the protein CASSLATGSNQPQHF.

This rearrangement joins TRBV6-2 or TRBV6-3 to TRBJ2-5; no definite D call. CDR3 size: 14 residues. Between the trimmed V and J ends, which lost 5 bases and 0 bases, there was a span of 10 bases. Germline CDR1 reads MNHEY; CDR2 reads SVGEGT. The CDR3 DNA reads as TGTGCCAGCAGTCCCGATATACACCAAGAGACCCAGTACTTC. Residues: CASSPDIHQETQYF.

The genes are TRBV18 and TRBJ2-7; D is uncertain. Trimming took 0 bases from V and 4 from J, leaving 13 bases between them. Germline loops: CDR1 KGHSH, CDR2 LQKENI. The CDR3 is made up of 15 amino acids. This CDR3 reads CASSPPSTVGYEQYF. CDR3 nucleotides: TGTGCCAGCTCACCACCGAGCACTGTGGGGTACGAGCAGTACTTC.

The table lists this clonotype with many counts. The chain is built from TRBV18 and TRBJ2-7, with D uncertain. This CDR3 comprises 14 residues. Germline CDR1 reads KGHSH; CDR2 reads LQKENI. The V and J ends lost 6 bases and 0 bases respectively, with 12 bases between them. CDR3 DNA sequence: TGTGCCAGCTCCTTGGGCAAGCCCTCCTACGAGCAGTACTTC. Translated, it gives CASSLGKPSYEQYF.

This clonotype was recorded at least ten times. V and J are TRBV20-1 and TRBJ1-1; possible D gene TRBD1, 6 bases. In germline, CDR1 is DFQATT, CDR2 SNEGSKA (reference sequence). The CDR3 length is 16 residues. Trimming removed 4 bases from V and 6 bases from J, with 24 bases in between. The CDR3 region is CSATVTGHLLYAEAFF. The CDR3 DNA sequence: TGCAGTGCTACAGTCACGGGACATTTGCTCTACGCTGAAGCTTTCTTT.

The table lists this clonotype with many counts. The rearrangement joins TRBV4-2 to TRBJ2-7; no reliable D call. The germline V gene has CDR1 LGHNA and CDR2 YNFKEQ. The CDR3 runs to 13 residues. Trimming removed 1 base at V and 3 bases at J, with 7 bases between. CDR3 in amino acids: CASSQVGSYEQYF. The CDR3 nucleotides read TGTGCCAGCAGCCAAGTCGGCAGCTACGAGCAGTACTTC.

This clonotype has at least ten counts. The chain joins TRBV7-9 to TRBJ1-3; no firm D call. Trimming removed 1 base at V and 4 bases at J, with 14 bases between. The CDR3 extends over 16 amino acids. Germline V CDR1 and CDR2: SEHNR, FQNEAQ (reference sequence). CDR3 sequence (DNA): TGTGCCAGCAGCTTAGAGGGCCTTCCCGGAGGAAACACCATATATTTT. Residues: CASSLEGLPGGNTIYF.

V usage is TRBV7-8 and J usage is TRBJ2-3; 10 bases match TRBD2. Germline CDR1 SGHVS, CDR2 FQNEAQ. The CDR3 loop spans 18 amino acids. V shed 1 base and J 5 bases; nucleotides not matched to a gene: 12. In DNA, the CDR3 is TGTGCCAGCAGCTTAGGGGCTAGCGGGAGAAGGCCTGAAGATACGCAGTATTTT. This gives the protein CASSLGASGRRPEDTQYF.

The V gene is TRBV4-1, the J gene TRBJ1-5; no reliable D call. The CDR3 consists of 22 residues. The ends were cut back, 1 base at V and 2 bases at J, with 30 bases in the middle. Per the germline V gene, CDR1 is MGHRA and CDR2 is YSYEKL. The chain's CDR3 is CASSQVRGLKLSWVEGNQPQHF. The CDR3 DNA is TGCGCCAGCAGCCAAGTAAGAGGATTGAAATTGTCCTGGGTCGAGGGCAATCAGCCCCAGCATTTT.

This clonotype was found many times. V gene TRBV29-1 combines with J gene TRBJ1-1; D is uncertain. The germline gives CDR1 SQVTM, CDR2 ANQGSEA. V shed 7 bases and J shed 3 bases, with 9 bases lying between them. This CDR3 has 11 residues. The DNA for the CDR3 is TGCAGCGCCGCTTTTCACACTGAAGCTTTCTTT. It yields the protein CSAAFHTEAFF.

The chain carries TRBV3-1 and TRBJ2-7; D is undetermined. The CDR3 is made up of 12 amino acids. Germline loops: CDR1 LGHDT, CDR2 YNNKEL (reference sequence). Trimming removed 4 bases at V and 12 bases at J, with 16 bases between. CDR3 in DNA: TGTGCCAGCAGCCCCCTCGCGGATTCTCTGTACTTC. This encodes CASSPLADSLYF.

V gene TRBV12-3 or TRBV12-4 combines with J gene TRBJ2-2; TRBD2 is a possible D gene (5 bases). Deletions cut 3 bases from V and 4 bases from J, with 12 bases between. The CDR3 sequence is 15 residues long. The DNA of the CDR3 is TGTGCCAGCAGTTTGCGTTCAAGCGGCACCGGGGAGCTGTTTTTT. Its protein product is CASSLRSSGTGELFF.

This clonotype was observed a handful of times. The chain links TRBV4-1 to TRBJ2-4; either TRBD1 or TRBD2 may fit D (5 bases each). Germline values: CDR1 MGHRA, CDR2 YSYEKL. CDR3 length: 17 amino acids. With 1 base removed from V and 5 bases from J, the gap between germline ends came to 18 bases. CDR3 residues: CASSQAPGAPQENIQYF. Written as DNA, the CDR3 is TGCGCCAGCAGCCAAGCCCCCGGGGCCCCGCAGGAAAACATTCAGTACTTC.

At least ten counts were recorded for this clonotype. This chain connects TRBV6-2 or TRBV6-3 to TRBJ1-5; a weak D match, TRBD1 (5 bases). Germline V gives CDR1 MNHEY, CDR2 SVGEGT. The ends were cut back, 2 bases at V and 0 bases at J, with 20 bases in the middle. The CDR3 is made up of 19 amino acids. CDR3: CASSYPRGRVPFSNQPQHF. The DNA for the CDR3 is TGTGCCAGCAGTTACCCGAGGGGCAGGGTCCCGTTTAGCAATCAGCCCCAGCATTTT.